The 32 T cell receptor beta chains reported below all come from one sample, sequenced in a study of post-analysis software for immune sequencing data. Whole-study results and caveats: Included in a set of a few TRBV segments more frequent in patients than controls were TRBV5-6, TRBV5-1 and TRBV20-1.

TCR beta cDNA libraries had unique molecular identifiers. MiXCR was run by TCRdb on the PCR reads, yielding one entry per CDR3 protein. The profile shows about 820,000 distinct CDR3 sequences, under 70% of them singletons. These receptors' antigens are unknown. Material: blood. The receptors shown here come from a girl between 10 and 17 years old with multiple sclerosis.

V and J are TRBV20-1 and TRBJ2-4, with 7 bases fitting TRBD2. The germline V gene has CDR1 DFQATT and CDR2 SNEGSKA (reference sequence). With V trimmed by 5 bases and J by 2 bases, 9 bases remained unmatched. The CDR3 has 15 amino acids. The CDR3 protein is CSASAGAGSKNIQYF. The CDR3 coding sequence is TGCAGTGCTTCTGCGGGAGCCGGGTCCAAAAACATTCAGTACTTC.

V usage is TRBV4-2 and J usage is TRBJ2-3; D remains unclear. CDR3 length: 15 residues. The V and J ends lost 1 base and 4 bases respectively, with 12 bases between them. Germline assignment: CDR1 LGHNA and CDR2 YNFKEQ. CDR3 loop: CASSQVGLRADTQYF. CDR3 DNA: TGTGCCAGCAGCCAAGTTGGGTTGAGAGCAGATACGCAGTATTTT.

This clonotype is a singleton in its sample. The chain carries TRBV2 and TRBJ2-3; D ambiguous. CDR1 and CDR2 (germline): SNHLY, FYNNEI. V was shortened by 6 bases and J by 0 bases, with 13 bases between the two germline ends. The CDR3 is made up of 15 amino acids. CDR3 nucleotides: TGTGCCAGCAGATTCGGACGGAGTAGCACAGATACGCAGTATTTT. Translation: CASRFGRSSTDTQYF.

This clonotype has only a few counts. The V and J genes are TRBV3-1 and TRBJ2-1; D is unresolved. CDR3 length: 13 amino acids. Germline V gene data show CDR1 as LGHDT and CDR2 as YNNKEL (reference sequence). V dropped 2 bases and J dropped 3 bases, with 5 bases sitting between them. CDR3 nucleotides: TGTGCCAGCAGCCAAAGCGACTACAATGAGCAGTTCTTC. Translation: CASSQSDYNEQFF.

The chain combines TRBV18 with TRBJ2-7; D is possibly TRBD2 (5 bases). The CDR3 consists of 14 residues. V lost 2 bases, J lost 0 bases, and 8 bases lay in between. CDR1 KGHSH and CDR2 LQKENI come from the germline V gene. CDR3 residues: CASSPREGSYEQYF. In DNA, the CDR3 is TGTGCCAGCTCACCAAGAGAGGGCTCCTACGAGCAGTACTTC.

This chain's CDR3 is CSVARTVNTEAFF. In DNA form, the CDR3 reads TGCAGCGTTGCCAGGACAGTGAACACTGAAGCTTTCTTT. J is TRBJ1-1 and V is TRBV29-1; the D gene is possibly TRBD1 (6 bases). The V end was cut by 4 bases, the J end by 0 bases, with 9 bases between. Germline V CDR1 and CDR2: SQVTM, ANQGSEA. The CDR3 is 13 residues long.

The chain links TRBV6-6 to TRBJ2-3; D unclear. CDR3 length: 11 residues. Germline assignment: CDR1 MNHNY and CDR2 SVGAGI (reference sequence). The ends were cut back, 8 bases at V and 2 bases at J, with 5 bases in the middle. The chain's CDR3 is CASYLTDTQYF. The CDR3 bases are TGTGCCAGCTATCTCACAGATACGCAGTATTTT.

The V and J genes are TRBV12-3 or TRBV12-4 and TRBJ1-2, with no clear D. V lost 6 bases and J lost 0, with 14 bases in between. The CDR3 sequence is 15 residues long. The CDR3 loop reads CASSLDGRANYGYTF. The CDR3 DNA reads as TGTGCCAGCAGCCTAGACGGTAGAGCTAACTATGGCTACACCTTC.

The chain links TRBV12-3 or TRBV12-4 to TRBJ2-4; 16 bases are shared with TRBD2. The J call may not be correct, given that the DNA end is closer to TRBJ2-7. CDR3 length: 17 residues. The CDR3: CASSVPGLAGGSHEQYF. The CDR3 nucleotides read TGTGCCAGCAGTGTCCCGGGACTAGCGGGAGGGTCCCACGAGCAGTACTTC.

The CDR3 DNA is TGTGCCACCAGCAGAGATTTCCTCCAGACCTCCTACAATGAGCAGTACTTC. Translating it yields CATSRDFLQTSYNEQYF. The rearrangement uses TRBV15 and TRBJ2-5; D remains unclear. Germline V gene sequence: CDR1 LNHNV, CDR2 YYDKDF (reference sequence). CDR3 length: 17 residues. The V end lost 0 bases, the J end lost 11 bases, and 25 bases lay between the germline ends.

This clonotype was picked up one time. This chain uses TRBV7-6 with TRBJ2-3; the match to TRBD2 covers 9 bases. V lost 1 base and J lost 6; bases outside the gene matches: 11. Germline V gene sequence: CDR1 SGHVS, CDR2 FNYEAQ. The CDR3 spans 17 residues. CDR3 in amino acids: CASSLGVPREGPDTQYF. The CDR3, as DNA: TGTGCCAGCAGCTTAGGGGTCCCGCGGGAGGGCCCGGATACGCAGTATTTT.

This clonotype was counted ten times or more. In DNA form, the CDR3 reads TGCAGTGCTGGGACTAGCTCCTCATCCTACAATGAGCAGTTCTTC. Translating gives CSAGTSSSSYNEQFF. The rearrangement uses TRBV20-1 and TRBJ2-1; 9 bases agree with TRBD2. Germline V CDR1 and CDR2: DFQATT, SNEGSKA (reference sequence). This CDR3 is built from 15 residues. V lost 5 bases, J lost 1 base, and 6 bases stayed unmatched.

The genes are TRBV4-1 and TRBJ2-5; possibly TRBD2 for D (6 bases). The germline V gene has CDR1 MGHRA and CDR2 YSYEKL. The V end lost 0 bases, the J end lost 5 bases, and 13 bases lay between the germline ends. The CDR3 extends over 15 amino acids. CDR3 bases: TGCGCCAGCAGCCAAGATGGTTCGGGGGTGGAGACCCAGTACTTC. This translates into CASSQDGSGVETQYF.

This clonotype was found a few times. The chain recombines TRBV15 with TRBJ2-5, with a weak D call TRBD2 (6 bases). Germline V gene lookup returns CDR1 LNHNV and CDR2 YYDKDF (reference sequence). The CDR3 totals 14 residues. The ends were cut back, 1 base at V and 6 bases at J, with 12 bases in the middle. CDR3 protein: CATSRVDRGKTQYF. CDR3 nucleotide sequence: TGTGCCACCAGCAGAGTCGACCGCGGGAAGACCCAGTACTTC.

This clonotype has just one count. The V and J genes are TRBV6-5 and TRBJ1-1, with D tentatively TRBD1 (5 bases). Trimming pared 0 bases from V and 7 bases from J, leaving 12 bases between. CDR3 size: 14 residues. Germline assignment: CDR1 MNHEY and CDR2 SVGAGI. The CDR3 spells CASSYSTWDGEAFF. DNA of the CDR3: TGTGCCAGCAGTTACTCGACTTGGGACGGTGAAGCTTTCTTT.

The CDR3 nucleotides are TGCAGTGCTAAGGGCTCCGGACAGGGTCCTTCCTACGAGCAGTACTTC. It codes for CSAKGSGQGPSYEQYF. The chain is built from TRBV20-1 and TRBJ2-7, with 8 positions matching TRBD1. Per germline, CDR1 DFQATT and CDR2 SNEGSKA (reference sequence). CDR3 length: 16 residues. Losses at the gene ends were 4 bases for V and 1 base for J; bases not matched to a gene: 12.

The chain joins TRBV20-1 to TRBJ2-7; no clear D. The CDR3 is 12 residues long. Trimming left V 1 base short and J 3 bases short, with 7 bases between. CDR1 is DFQATT and CDR2 is SNEGSKA in the germline V gene (reference sequence). CDR3 region: CSARGPLYEQYF. CDR3 nucleotide sequence: TGCAGTGCTAGAGGGCCACTCTACGAGCAGTACTTC.

Only a few counts were recorded for this clonotype. The chain is built from TRBV12-3 or TRBV12-4 and TRBJ1-1; D uncertain. This CDR3 contains 12 residues. Trimming took off 3 bases at V and 7 bases at J, with 9 bases between the two ends. The CDR3 region is CASSFSKVEAFF. In DNA form, the CDR3 reads TGTGCCAGCAGTTTTTCAAAGGTTGAAGCTTTCTTT.

V usage is TRBV5-6 and J usage is TRBJ2-4; D possibly corresponds to TRBD2 (5 bases). The end of the DNA is better explained by TRBJ2-5, so the J call may be wrong. CDR3 length: 16 residues. Per germline, CDR1 SGHDT and CDR2 YYEEEE. CDR3 sequence: CASRVMFGEPKETQYF. The CDR3 DNA is TGTGCCAGCAGGGTCATGTTCGGGGAACCAAAAGAGACCCAGTACTTC.

The chain couples TRBV6-6 to TRBJ2-1, with D hard to call. Trimming took 2 bases from V and 10 from J, leaving 15 bases between them. Germline CDR1 is MNHNY and CDR2 is SVGAGI (reference sequence). This CDR3 comprises 14 residues. In DNA form, the CDR3 reads TGTGCCAGCAGTTACCAAACTGGGAAAGGCGAGCAGTTCTTC. Translating it yields CASSYQTGKGEQFF.

CDR3: CASSASAGALNTGELFF. The CDR3 DNA is TGTGCCAGCAGTGCGTCAGCAGGGGCGCTGAACACCGGGGAGCTGTTTTTT. This rearrangement joins TRBV2 to TRBJ2-2; weak D call: TRBD1 (6 bases). Germline CDR1 SNHLY, CDR2 FYNNEI. The V and J ends lost 4 bases and 1 base respectively, with 16 bases between them. CDR3 length: 17 residues.

The chain recombines TRBV3-1 with TRBJ2-7, with D perhaps given as TRBD1 or TRBD2 (5 bases each). Germline loops: CDR1 LGHDT, CDR2 YNNKEL (reference sequence). The CDR3 runs to 14 residues. V dropped 1 base and J dropped 9 bases, with 16 bases sitting between them. The CDR3 region is CASSQGGSRGRQYF. DNA of the CDR3: TGTGCCAGCAGCCAAGGGGGTAGTAGGGGACGGCAGTACTTC.

This chain uses TRBV4-1 with TRBJ2-5, with D maybe TRBD1 (6 bases). The CDR3 is 15 amino acids. From germline, CDR1 is MGHRA and CDR2 YSYEKL. Trimming left V 5 bases short and J 5 bases short, with 18 bases between. This CDR3 reads CASSFTGLLLETQYF. CDR3 DNA: TGCGCCAGCAGCTTCACAGGGCTCCTTTTGGAGACCCAGTACTTC.

This chain joins TRBV12-3 or TRBV12-4 and TRBJ2-2; TRBD2 matches at 9 bases. J gave up 5 bases and V 0 bases, and 4 bases lay outside the gene matches. The CDR3 contains 16 residues. The DNA of the CDR3 is TGTGCCAGCAGTTTAGCGCTAGCGGGGAGAACCGGGGAGCTGTTTTTT. This translates into CASSLALAGRTGELFF.

The V gene is TRBV5-1, the J gene TRBJ2-6, with D uncertain. The CDR3 is made up of 15 amino acids. V was pared by 1 base and J by 2 bases, with 7 bases between. Germline V gene lookup returns CDR1 SGHRS and CDR2 YFSETQ. CDR3 amino acids: CASSLWAAGANVLTF. As DNA, the CDR3 is TGCGCCAGCAGCTTGTGGGCCGCTGGGGCCAACGTCCTGACTTTC.

The chain joins TRBV12-5 to TRBJ1-2; D gene unclear. Germline V gene data show CDR1 as LGHNT and CDR2 as FRNRAP. The CDR3 runs 15 residues. V was trimmed by 5 bases and J by 3 bases, leaving 16 bases between them. The CDR3 DNA reads as TGTGCTAGTGGTGCCGGGTTTAGGGCAGACTATGGCTACACCTTC. Amino acid sequence: CASGAGFRADYGYTF.

The rearrangement links TRBV5-1 to TRBJ2-6; no clear D gene. Trimming left V 4 bases short and J 0 bases short, with 8 bases between. This CDR3 is built from 15 residues. CDR1 and CDR2 from the germline V gene are SGHRS and YFSETQ. CDR3 region: CASSVRPSGANVLTF. In DNA form, the CDR3 reads TGCGCCAGCAGCGTACGGCCCTCTGGGGCCAACGTCCTGACTTTC.

Note on this clonotype: One base away lies a much larger clone, so this may be a sequencing read error. The chain has TRBV9 and TRBJ2-6; possibly TRBD1 or TRBD2 for D (5 bases each). The CDR3 length is 17 residues. The germline V gene encodes CDR1 SGDLS and CDR2 YYNGEE. Trimming removed 2 bases at V and 0 bases at J, with 12 bases between. The CDR3 loop reads CASSVRGYSSGANVLTF. CDR3 bases: TGTGCCAGCAGCGTCCGGGGCTATAGCTCTGGGGCCAACGTCCTGACTTTC.

The gene calls are TRBV30 and TRBJ1-2; D uncertain. Between the trimmed V and J ends, which lost 0 bases and 4 bases, there was a span of 15 bases. This CDR3 has 15 amino acids. CDR1 and CDR2 from the germline V gene are GTSNPN and SVGIG (reference sequence). The CDR3 here is CAWSVRGGYGYGYTF. The CDR3 DNA reads as TGTGCCTGGAGTGTACGGGGAGGGTACGGCTATGGCTACACCTTC.

This chain joins TRBV12-3 or TRBV12-4 and TRBJ1-2; tentative D call: TRBD1 (6 bases). V was cut by 2 bases and J by 6 bases, with 16 bases left in between. The CDR3 sequence is 15 residues long. The CDR3 DNA is TGTGCCAGCAGTTTACGGACAGCCCCCAGAAATGGCTACACCTTC. It translates to CASSLRTAPRNGYTF.

V and J are TRBV12-3 or TRBV12-4 and TRBJ2-7; no definite D call. The CDR3 covers 15 residues. The V end was cut by 7 bases, the J end by 2 bases, with 18 bases between. For the CDR3, the DNA is TGTGCCAGCAAGCCATCAAGTCCTAGAACCTACGAGCAGTACTTC. The encoded protein is CASKPSSPRTYEQYF.

This sequence joins TRBV4-2 and TRBJ2-1; weak D call: TRBD2 (6 bases). Per germline, CDR1 LGHNA and CDR2 YNFKEQ. The CDR3 runs to 15 residues. V gave up 8 bases and J gave up 1 base, with 15 bases separating them. CDR3 amino acids: CASSYGSSSYNEQFF. The CDR3 DNA sequence: TGTGCCAGCTCCTACGGGAGTAGTTCCTACAATGAGCAGTTCTTC.